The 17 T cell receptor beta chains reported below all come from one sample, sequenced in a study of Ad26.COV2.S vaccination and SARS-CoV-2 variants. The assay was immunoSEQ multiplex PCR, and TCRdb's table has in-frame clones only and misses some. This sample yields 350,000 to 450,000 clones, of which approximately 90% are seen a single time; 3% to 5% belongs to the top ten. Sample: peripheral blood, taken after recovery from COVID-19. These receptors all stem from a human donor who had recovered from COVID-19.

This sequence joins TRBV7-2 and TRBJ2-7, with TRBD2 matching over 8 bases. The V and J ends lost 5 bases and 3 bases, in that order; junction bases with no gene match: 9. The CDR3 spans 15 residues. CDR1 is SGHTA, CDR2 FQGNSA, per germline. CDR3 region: CASSLTGLEGYEQYF. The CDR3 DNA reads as TGTGCCAGCAGCCTCACGGGACTAGAGGGCTACGAGCAGTACTTC.

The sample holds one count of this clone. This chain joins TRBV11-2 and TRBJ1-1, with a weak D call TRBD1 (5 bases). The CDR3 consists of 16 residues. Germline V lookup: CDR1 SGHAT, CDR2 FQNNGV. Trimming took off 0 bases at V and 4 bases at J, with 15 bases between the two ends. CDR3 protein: CASSLDLSGGGTEAFF. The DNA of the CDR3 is TGTGCCAGCAGCTTAGATTTATCCGGGGGAGGCACTGAAGCTTTCTTT.

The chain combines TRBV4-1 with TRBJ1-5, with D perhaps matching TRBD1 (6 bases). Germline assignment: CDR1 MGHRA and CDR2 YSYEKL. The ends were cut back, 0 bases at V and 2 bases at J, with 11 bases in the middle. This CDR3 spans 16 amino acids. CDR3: CASSQDQGFGNQPQHF. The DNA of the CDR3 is TGCGCCAGCAGCCAAGACCAGGGGTTTGGCAATCAGCCCCAGCATTTT.

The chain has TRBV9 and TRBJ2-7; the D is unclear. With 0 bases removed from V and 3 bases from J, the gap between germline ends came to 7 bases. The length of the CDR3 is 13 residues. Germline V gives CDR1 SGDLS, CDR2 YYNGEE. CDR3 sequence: CASSVVEGYEQYF. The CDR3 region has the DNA TGTGCCAGCAGCGTAGTGGAAGGCTACGAGCAGTACTTC.

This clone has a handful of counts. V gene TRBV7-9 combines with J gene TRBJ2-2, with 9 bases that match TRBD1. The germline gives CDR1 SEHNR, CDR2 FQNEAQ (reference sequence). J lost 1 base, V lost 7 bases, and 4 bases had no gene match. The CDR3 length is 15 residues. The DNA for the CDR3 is TGTGCCAGCACTATGGGACAGGGGAACACCGGGGAGCTGTTTTTT. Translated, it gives CASTMGQGNTGELFF.

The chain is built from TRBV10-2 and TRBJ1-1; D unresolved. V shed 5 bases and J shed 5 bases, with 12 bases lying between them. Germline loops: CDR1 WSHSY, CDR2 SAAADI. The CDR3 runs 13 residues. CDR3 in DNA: TGCGCCAGCAGTTTAGGATCGGAGACTGAAGCTTTCTTT. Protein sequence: CASSLGSETEAFF.

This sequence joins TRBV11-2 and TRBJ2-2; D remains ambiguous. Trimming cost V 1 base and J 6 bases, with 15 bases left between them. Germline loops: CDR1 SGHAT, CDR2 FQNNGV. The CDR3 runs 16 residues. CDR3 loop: CASSLVMVIGAGELFF. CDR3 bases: TGTGCCAGCAGCTTAGTTATGGTCATAGGAGCCGGGGAGCTGTTTTTT.

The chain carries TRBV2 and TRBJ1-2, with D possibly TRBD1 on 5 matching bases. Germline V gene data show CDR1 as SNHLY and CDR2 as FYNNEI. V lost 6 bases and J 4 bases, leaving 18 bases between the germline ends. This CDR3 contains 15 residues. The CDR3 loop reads CASRADRVGIYGYTF. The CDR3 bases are TGTGCCAGCAGAGCTGACAGAGTAGGGATCTATGGCTACACCTTC.

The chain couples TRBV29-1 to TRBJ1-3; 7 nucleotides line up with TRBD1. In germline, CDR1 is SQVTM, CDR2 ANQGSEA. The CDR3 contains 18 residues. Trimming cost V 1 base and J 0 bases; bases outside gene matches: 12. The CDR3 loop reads CSVEATTGALSSGNTIYF. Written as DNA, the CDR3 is TGCAGCGTTGAAGCTACTACAGGGGCCCTAAGCTCTGGAAACACCATATATTTT.

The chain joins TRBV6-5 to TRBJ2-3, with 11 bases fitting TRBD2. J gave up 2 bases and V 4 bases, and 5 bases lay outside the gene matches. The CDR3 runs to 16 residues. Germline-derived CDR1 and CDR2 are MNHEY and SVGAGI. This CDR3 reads CASSFWTSGPTDTQYF. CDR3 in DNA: TGTGCCAGCAGTTTTTGGACTAGCGGGCCCACAGATACGCAGTATTTT.

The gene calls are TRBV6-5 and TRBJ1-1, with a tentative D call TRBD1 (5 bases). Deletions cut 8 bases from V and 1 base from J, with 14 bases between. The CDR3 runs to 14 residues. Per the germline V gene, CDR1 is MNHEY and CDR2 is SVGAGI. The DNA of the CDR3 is TGTGCCAGCCTGTCGGGGGTCCGGAACACTGAAGCTTTCTTT. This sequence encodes CASLSGVRNTEAFF.

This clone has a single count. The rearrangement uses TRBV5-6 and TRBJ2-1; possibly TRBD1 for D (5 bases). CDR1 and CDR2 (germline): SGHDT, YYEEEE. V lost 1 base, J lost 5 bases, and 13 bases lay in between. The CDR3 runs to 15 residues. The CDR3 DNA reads TGTGCCAGCAGCTTGATTGGTCAGGGTCACAATGAGCAGTTCTTC. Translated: CASSLIGQGHNEQFF.

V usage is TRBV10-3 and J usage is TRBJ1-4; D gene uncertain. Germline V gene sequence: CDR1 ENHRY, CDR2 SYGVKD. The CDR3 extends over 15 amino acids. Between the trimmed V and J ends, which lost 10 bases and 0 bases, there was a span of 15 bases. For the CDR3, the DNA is TGTGCCACCAAGACCGTCGGCGCAACTAATGAAAAACTGTTTTTT. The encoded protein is CATKTVGATNEKLFF.

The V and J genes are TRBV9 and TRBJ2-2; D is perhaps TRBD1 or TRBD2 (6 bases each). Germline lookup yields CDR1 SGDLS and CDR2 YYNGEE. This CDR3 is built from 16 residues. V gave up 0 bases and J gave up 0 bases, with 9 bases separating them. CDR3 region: CASSVAGGSNTGELFF. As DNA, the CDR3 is TGTGCCAGCAGCGTAGCCGGGGGCTCGAACACCGGGGAGCTGTTTTTT.

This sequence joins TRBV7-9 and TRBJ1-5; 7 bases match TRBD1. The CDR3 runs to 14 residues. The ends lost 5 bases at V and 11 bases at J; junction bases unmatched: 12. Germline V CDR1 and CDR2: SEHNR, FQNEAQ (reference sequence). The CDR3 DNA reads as TGTGCCAGCAGCAAAGACAGGGTAGAGGAGGCCCAGCATTTT. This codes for CASSKDRVEEAQHF.

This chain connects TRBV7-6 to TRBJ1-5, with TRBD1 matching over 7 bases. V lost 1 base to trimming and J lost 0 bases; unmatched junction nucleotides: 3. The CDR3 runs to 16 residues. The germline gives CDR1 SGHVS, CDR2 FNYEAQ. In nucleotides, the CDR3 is TGTGCCAGCAGCTTAGGTCAGGGGGGTAGCAATCAGCCCCAGCATTTT. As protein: CASSLGQGGSNQPQHF.

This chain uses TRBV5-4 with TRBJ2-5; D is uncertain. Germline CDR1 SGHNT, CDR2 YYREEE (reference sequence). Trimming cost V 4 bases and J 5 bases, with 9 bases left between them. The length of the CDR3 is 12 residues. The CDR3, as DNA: TGTGCCAGCAGCGCCAGTCTTGAGACCCAGTACTTC. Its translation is CASSASLETQYF. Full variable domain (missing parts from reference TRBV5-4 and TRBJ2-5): ETGVTQSPTHLIKTRGQQVTLRCSSQSGHNTVSWYQQALGQGPQFIFQYYREEENGRGNFPPRFSGLQFPNYSSELNVNALELDDSALYLCASSASLETQYFGPGTRLLVL.